This T cell receptor beta chain originates from a study of T cells in Graves' hyperthyroidism and ophthalmopathy (dated by TCRdb to between 2019 and 2020). For context, the study as a whole: To identify distinguishing TCR V-J signatures, a discovery cohort of some 99 patients was used, comprising roughly 45 with Graves' ophthalmopathy and around 57 with stable Graves' hyperthyroidism. An independent validation cohort of fewer than 20 hyperthyroidism patients and 17 patients who later progressed to ophthalmopathy tested prospective prediction of ophthalmopathy. The 95 to 100 discovery patients were randomly divided into training and test sets at a 7:3 ratio. After sampling, hyperthyroidism patients received methimazole starting at 30 mg daily, and ophthalmopathy patients received high-dose intravenous methylprednisolone. The paper describes TCR Vbeta CDR3 sequencing of around 140 peripheral blood samples, made up of around 41 ophthalmopathy patients, some 76 hyperthyroidism patients and 17 progressor patients. In addition, the study compared T-cell repertoires in thyroid tissue and in blood from about 6 Graves' hyperthyroidism patients. The paper's findings and limits, for the study overall: Most expanded thyroid clonotypes (frequency above 0.001) were also detected in blood, suggesting blood repertoires may reflect thyroid immune responses. In cross-validation, a model built on a 13 V-J signature told ophthalmopathy apart from stable hyperthyroidism with under 90% sensitivity and around 84% specificity, and in testing the same model reached 80%/75%. In validation, the model predicted progression to ophthalmopathy with 65% to 71% sensitivity and around 72% specificity, a median of 6.5 months before onset. Sample size was not statistically predetermined, and investigators were not blinded to group allocation.

This clonotype was found a few times. Its binding antigen is unknown. There are no base qualities to consult, and no much larger clone falls within one base. A patient counted as having stable Graves' hyperthyroidism if no progression to ophthalmopathy occurred over 18 months of follow-up. Hyperthyroidism patients were newly diagnosed, had a disease duration of under 2 months, and were aged 18 to 65 years. Exclusion was applied to patients with uncontrolled infections, other autoimmune diseases, pregnancy or lactation. Clinical symptoms, serum thyroxine and TRAb, thyroid ultrasound, and orbital computed tomography formed the basis for the diagnoses. Trizol reagent was used to extract total RNA, and RNA quality was then checked on an Agilent 2100 Bioanalyzer. CDR1 and CDR2 are drawn from the germline V gene: SGHTA, FQGTGA. Trimming removed 5 bases from V and 2 bases from J, leaving 16 bases between the germline ends. Measured from the cysteine to the phenylalanine, the CDR3 is 15 residues long. The only DNA kept is the CDR3, 45 bases in frame from the first base.

The TCR beta CDR3 regions were amplified from RNA transcripts. The TCR CDR3 was subjected to a first round of RT-PCR using the HTBI primer set and the Qiagen OneStep RT-PCR kit. Libraries were constructed in a second round of multiplex PCR, after which size selection and purification were carried out. The libraries were sequenced on an Illumina HiSeq2000 using paired-end 100 bp reads. The paper's processing steps were these. SOAPnuke was used to process the raw data, with reads discarded if the reads contained adapters or uncalled bases, had a mean Phred below 15, or lacked an exact constant-primer or identifier match. COPE v1.2.5 was used to merge the high-quality paired reads, and each unique nucleotide sequence was defined as a clonotype. Clonotypes were aligned to IMGT TRBV, TRBD and TRBJ reference segments using MiTCR v1.1. Only V-J combinations with frequency above 0.0001, covering 99% to 99.2% of repertoires, were analysed. A TCS score was defined as the ratio between F50 (clonal expansion) and ExV (chaos), using BLOSUM62-based TCRdist between CDR3 peptides within each V-J. Welch's t-statistics and random forest reduced just over 500 V-J features to fewer than 15, which were used in a naive Bayes classifier (R e1071). Thyroid-blood repertoire similarity was quantified with the Morisita-Horn index. TCRdb redid the processing of the public reads, applying fastp at Q25 and MiXCR, and retained in-frame beta chains. Identical CDR3 proteins give one entry, which carries the most common genes and DNA. These V and J calls are TCRdb output, not the study's own analysis. The sample table holds 500,000 to 600,000 distinct CDR3 sequences, of which around 45% were seen once. Of the sample, around 8% is held by the ten largest clones.

The chain couples TRBV7-3 to TRBJ2-7; tentative D gene TRBD2, with 5 bases matching. Sequenced input: peripheral blood or thyroid tissue (not recorded which). The clonotype was recovered from a woman under 30 with Graves' hyperthyroidism. CDR3 sequence: CASSPTGESTYEQYF. The bases are TGTGCCAGCAGCCCGACCGGGGAGTCGACCTACGAGCAGTACTTC.